This passage covers 22 T cell receptor beta chains from one sample sequenced in a study of identical twins. TCRdb recomputed calls from the 5' RACE reads with MiXCR, one row per CDR3 protein. The sample contains 1,800,000 or so distinct CDR3 sequences, roughly a third of which appear only once. Material for sequencing was cord blood. These receptors were taken from a newborn girl in good health.

This clonotype has more than one count but fewer than ten. V gene TRBV25-1 combines with J gene TRBJ2-5; 7 bases agree with TRBD2. CDR1 is MGHDK and CDR2 is SYGVNS in the germline V gene. This CDR3 comprises 14 residues. With 3 bases clipped from V and 3 bases from J, the junction kept 4 bases outside the gene matches. CDR3 in amino acids: CASSDPGLKETQYF. The CDR3 DNA reads TGTGCCAGCAGTGATCCGGGACTAAAAGAGACCCAGTACTTC.

This clonotype was seen more than once but under ten times. V gene TRBV2 combines with J gene TRBJ1-1; D is uncertain. The germline V gene encodes CDR1 SNHLY and CDR2 FYNNEI. Between the trimmed V and J ends, which lost 4 bases and 0 bases, there was a span of 6 bases. The CDR3 contains 13 residues. This chain's CDR3 is CASSVRVNTEAFF. As DNA, the CDR3 is TGTGCCAGCAGTGTGAGGGTGAACACTGAAGCTTTCTTT.

To note about this clonotype: At one of its ends the junction is not consistent with the germline gene, which may arise from a read error. The rearrangement joins TRBV29-1 to TRBJ1-2; TRBD1 matches at 7 bases. Germline assignment: CDR1 SQVTM and CDR2 ANQGSEA. This CDR3 is built from 11 residues. The DNA of the CDR3 is TGCAGCGTCCATACAGGGGCTGGCCACACCTTC. Translated: CSVHTGAGHTF.

The CDR3 sequence is CASSAGGAGYNEQFF. CDR3 nucleotide sequence: TGCGCCAGCAGCGCTGGGGGGGCAGGCTACAATGAGCAGTTCTTC. The rearrangement joins TRBV5-1 to TRBJ2-1, with a weak D call TRBD2 (7 bases). CDR3 size: 15 residues. CDR1 and CDR2 (germline): SGHRS, YFSETQ. V lost 4 bases and J lost 3, with 14 bases in between.

This clonotype was counted only a few times. This sequence joins TRBV28 and TRBJ1-2; D is possibly TRBD1 (6 bases). The CDR3 sequence is 11 residues long. The V gene's germline CDR1 is MDHEN and CDR2 SYDVKM. Between the trimmed V and J ends, which lost 8 bases and 4 bases, there was a span of 8 bases. The CDR3 region is CASGQSYGYTF. The CDR3 coding sequence is TGTGCCAGCGGACAGTCCTATGGCTACACCTTC.

J is TRBJ2-7 and V is TRBV28; D is possibly TRBD1 (5 bases). Germline CDR1 reads MDHEN; CDR2 reads SYDVKM. Trimming shortened V by 7 bases and J by 1 base, and 14 bases separated the two germline ends. The CDR3 is made up of 14 amino acids. CDR3 nucleotide sequence: TGTGCCAGCACGCTCCAGGGCCATTCCTACGAGCAGTACTTC. This sequence encodes CASTLQGHSYEQYF.

This clonotype was counted a few times. The chain couples TRBV3-1 to TRBJ1-6, with unresolved D. CDR3 length equals 16 residues. Germline loops: CDR1 LGHDT, CDR2 YNNKEL (reference sequence). Trimming pared 0 bases from V and 7 bases from J, leaving 13 bases between. In DNA form, the CDR3 reads TGTGCCAGCAGCCAAGATCCATACCGACTGAATTCACCCCTCCACTTT. Its protein product is CASSQDPYRLNSPLHF.

CDR3 bases: TGCAGTGCTAGGGGAGCAGGGGGCACTAATGAAAAACTGTTTTTT. It translates to CSARGAGGTNEKLFF. The chain recombines TRBV20-1 with TRBJ1-4; 8 positions agree with TRBD1. In germline, CDR1 is DFQATT, CDR2 SNEGSKA (reference sequence). This CDR3 contains 15 residues. With 3 bases clipped from V and 2 bases from J, the junction kept 5 bases outside the gene matches.

V and J are TRBV28 and TRBJ2-1; tentatively, D is TRBD1 (6 bases). Trimming removed 6 bases from V and 8 bases from J, with 20 bases in between. The CDR3 sequence is 15 residues long. Germline CDR1 and CDR2: MDHEN and SYDVKM. CDR3 in DNA: TGTGCCAGCAGCGACACCGGGACAATGATCGATGAGCAGTTCTTC. It specifies CASSDTGTMIDEQFF.

This clonotype was recorded once. The genes are TRBV3-1 and TRBJ1-5, with TRBD1 identical over 12 bases. Germline-derived CDR1 and CDR2 are LGHDT and YNNKEL (reference sequence). This CDR3 has 20 residues. With 4 bases clipped from V and 0 bases from J, the junction kept 13 bases outside the gene matches. DNA for the CDR3: TGTGCCAGCAGCCGCACACTTCCGGGACAGGGGGCCTATAGCAATCAGCCCCAGCATTTT. Amino acids: CASSRTLPGQGAYSNQPQHF.

The CDR3 loop is CASSRALTDTQYF. CDR3 coding DNA: TGTGCCAGCAGCCGCGCGCTCACAGATACGCAGTATTTT. The chain joins TRBV7-6 to TRBJ2-3; D not resolved. In germline, CDR1 is SGHVS, CDR2 FNYEAQ. V gave up 5 bases and J gave up 2 bases, with 8 bases separating them. The CDR3 runs 13 residues.

The chain has TRBV29-1 and TRBJ2-7; 9 nucleotides match TRBD1. The CDR3 has 13 amino acids. Losses at the gene ends were 5 bases for V and 7 bases for J; bases not matched to a gene: 9. From germline, CDR1 is SQVTM and CDR2 ANQGSEA. The CDR3 loop is CSVRATGGREQYF. Here the CDR3 DNA reads TGCAGCGTTCGAGCGACAGGGGGGAGGGAGCAGTACTTC.

The chain links TRBV21-1 to TRBJ2-5; the tabulated D call, TRBD1, remains unverified against the DNA. The J call is uncertain, as TRBJ2-7 better fits the DNA end. TRBV21-1 constitutes a pseudogene. CDR3 length: 14 residues. CDR3 sequence reads: CASSLRGDIHEQYF. The CDR3 DNA is TGTGCCAGCAGCCTAAGGGGGGACATACACGAGCAGTACTTC.

The table lists this clonotype with a few counts. The chain links TRBV6-5 to TRBJ1-1, with unresolved D. The CDR3 sequence is 11 residues long. The V end was cut by 8 bases, the J end by 1 base, with 5 bases between. Looked up from germline, CDR1 is MNHEY and CDR2 is SVGAGI. For the CDR3, the DNA is TGTGCCAGCCAAACGAACACTGAAGCTTTCTTT. Translating it yields CASQTNTEAFF.

This clonotype appeared a few times. This chain connects TRBV25-1 to TRBJ2-3, with TRBD2 matching 10 bases. The CDR3 contains 15 residues. Germline lookup yields CDR1 MGHDK and CDR2 SYGVNS. With V trimmed by 8 bases and J by 2 bases, 7 bases remained unmatched. CDR3 nucleotides: TGTGCCAGCGGACGGACTAGCGGTTCCACAGATACGCAGTATTTT. Its translation is CASGRTSGSTDTQYF.

This clonotype was counted only a few times. The chain couples TRBV10-3 to TRBJ1-5; the D gene is possibly TRBD1 (5 bases). V was shortened by 6 bases and J by 4 bases, with 10 bases between the two germline ends. The CDR3 consists of 13 residues. Germline CDR1 reads ENHRY; CDR2 reads SYGVKD. CDR3 coding DNA: TGTGCCATCAGCGCGGACAAAAATCAGCCCCAGCATTTT. Protein product: CAISADKNQPQHF.

J is TRBJ2-1 and V is TRBV29-1; 13 bases align to TRBD2. The CDR3 is 14 residues long. CDR1 is SQVTM and CDR2 is ANQGSEA in the germline V gene. V was pared by 6 bases and J by 15 bases, with 14 bases of the junction left unmatched. CDR3 loop: CSVYARLAGGRGFF. The CDR3 DNA sequence: TGCAGCGTCTACGCCCGACTAGCGGGAGGACGGGGGTTCTTC.

The chain links TRBV7-9 to TRBJ1-1; maybe TRBD1 (6 bases). The ends were cut back, 3 bases at V and 3 bases at J, with 11 bases in the middle. The V gene's germline CDR1 is SEHNR and CDR2 FQNEAQ (reference sequence). The length of the CDR3 is 14 residues. The CDR3 is CASSFTGTYTEAFF. DNA for the CDR3: TGTGCCAGCAGCTTTACAGGGACTTACACTGAAGCTTTCTTT.

This clonotype was counted only a few times. This chain links TRBV20-1 with TRBJ2-5; D is possibly TRBD2 (6 bases). CDR1 and CDR2 (germline): DFQATT, SNEGSKA (reference sequence). The CDR3 runs to 16 residues. Trimming pared 0 bases from V and 3 bases from J, leaving 17 bases between. The CDR3: CSARDPLGGGKETQYF. The CDR3 region has the DNA TGCAGTGCTAGAGATCCTCTTGGAGGAGGGAAAGAGACCCAGTACTTC.

V is TRBV7-2 and J is TRBJ1-2; D gene unclear. This CDR3 has 14 residues. V was pared by 1 base and J by 8 bases, with 14 bases between. Germline CDR1 SGHTA, CDR2 FQGNSA. The CDR3 loop is CASSLDHTRKGYTF. The CDR3 nucleotides read TGTGCCAGCAGCTTAGATCACACTCGAAAGGGCTACACCTTC.

This clonotype came up once. The chain recombines TRBV7-2 with TRBJ2-1, with 11 bases aligning to TRBD2. V shed 1 base and J 4 bases; nucleotides not matched to a gene: 3. The CDR3 is 16 residues long. Germline CDR1 is SGHTA and CDR2 is FQGNSA. The CDR3 region has the DNA TGTGCCAGCAGCTTAGGACTAGCGGGAAAGTACAATGAGCAGTTCTTC. It is translated as CASSLGLAGKYNEQFF.

The V gene is TRBV7-2, the J gene TRBJ2-6; 14 bases are shared with TRBD2. CDR1 is SGHTA and CDR2 is FQGNSA in the germline V gene. CDR3 length: 18 residues. Trimming at V came to 4 bases and at J to 4 bases, leaving 6 bases not matched to a gene. CDR3 DNA: TGTGCCAGCAGCTGGGGGACTAGCGGGAGAGGCGGGGCCAACGTCCTGACTTTC. Translation: CASSWGTSGRGGANVLTF.